This T cell receptor beta chain was sequenced during a study of neurological immune-mediated disorders. Of note for this clonotype: Antigen specificity is unknown.

Study-wide results and limits: No CDR3 amino acid sequences recurred among expanded clones across subjects, suggesting private repertoires in all groups.

The cDNA came from 5'RACE with 10-nucleotide random UMIs. Over 180 million TCR-beta sequences from 15-18 subjects came from every sequencing run. MiXCR was run by TCRdb on the 5' RACE reads, yielding one entry per CDR3 protein. The sample includes 31,000 or so distinct CDR3 sequences, 4.6% of them seen just once. There are 14 residues in the CDR3. CDR1 is PRHDT, CDR2 FYEKMQ, per germline (reference sequence). Trimming removed 1 base from V and 5 bases from J, with 11 bases in between. The sequenced material came from PBMCs. The receptor comes from a man aged 18 to 29 in good health. The chain uses TRBV13 and TRBJ1-1, with unresolved D. CDR3 nucleotides: TGTGCCAGCAGCTTAGTGTTCATTGCGACTGAAGCTTTCTTT. Protein sequence: CASSLVFIATEAFF.